One sample yielded the 21 T cell receptor beta chains listed below, sequenced in a study of human T cells and chemical hapten exposure. The template was total RNA from unfractionated whole blood. Using its own MiXCR run on the 5' RACE reads, TCRdb lists one record per CDR3 protein. The table lists 120,000 to 150,000 distinct CDR3 sequences, 4.1% of them singletons. These receptors were collected from a female donor in good health.

The chain couples TRBV9 to TRBJ1-1; the D is unclear. CDR1 SGDLS and CDR2 YYNGEE come from the germline V gene. This CDR3 spans 15 amino acids. The V gene lost 1 base and the J gene lost 6 bases, with 16 bases spanning the gap. The CDR3: CASSVSPQVLAEAFF. In DNA, the CDR3 is TGTGCCAGCAGCGTATCCCCCCAGGTCTTGGCTGAAGCTTTCTTT.

This clonotype was recorded at least ten times. V and J are TRBV11-2 and TRBJ2-1; 10 nucleotides align to TRBD1. The germline gives CDR1 SGHAT, CDR2 FQNNGV. V lost 7 bases to trimming and J lost 9 bases; unmatched junction nucleotides: 9. CDR3 length: 14 residues. The CDR3 sequence: CASKGDRGLREQFF. The CDR3 region has the DNA TGTGCCAGCAAGGGGGACAGGGGTTTACGTGAGCAGTTCTTC.

The chain is built from TRBV18 and TRBJ2-3, with D hard to call. V was trimmed by 2 bases and J by 4 bases, leaving 16 bases between them. Germline CDR1 is KGHSH and CDR2 is LQKENI. The CDR3 covers 16 residues. The CDR3 DNA reads TGTGCCAGCTCACCATCACCCCCCGGGTTCGCAGATACGCAGTATTTT. Amino acid sequence: CASSPSPPGFADTQYF.

The table lists this clonotype with many counts. For the CDR3, the DNA is TGTGCCAGCAGCTTCGGTGACGGGACTCGGGGAGATACGCAGTATTTT. This sequence encodes CASSFGDGTRGDTQYF. V and J are TRBV11-3 and TRBJ2-3; tentative D call: TRBD2 (6 bases). Germline V gene sequence: CDR1 SGHNT, CDR2 YENEEA. Trimming took off 3 bases at V and 5 bases at J, with 18 bases between the two ends. This CDR3 is 16 amino acids long.

CDR3 sequence reads: CASSFPAGGEVETQYF. CDR3 DNA: TGTGCCAGCAGTTTTCCAGCCGGGGGGGAGGTAGAGACCCAGTACTTC. The rearrangement uses TRBV12-3 or TRBV12-4 and TRBJ2-5; TRBD2 aligns across 8 bases. V lost 3 bases to trimming and J lost 4 bases; unmatched junction nucleotides: 10. This CDR3 comprises 16 residues.

At least ten counts were recorded for this clonotype. This sequence joins TRBV7-2 and TRBJ2-7; no clear D. Germline V gene data show CDR1 as SGHTA and CDR2 as FQGNSA. CDR3 length: 13 amino acids. V lost 5 bases and J 3 bases, leaving 11 bases between the germline ends. CDR3 bases: TGTGCCAGCAGCCGGGTACCGGGCTACGAGCAGTACTTC. This translates into CASSRVPGYEQYF.

The sample holds many counts of this clonotype. The chain is built from TRBV20-1 and TRBJ2-3, with D unresolved. Trimming cost V 6 bases and J 2 bases, with 9 bases left between them. There are 12 residues in the CDR3. The V gene's germline CDR1 is DFQATT and CDR2 SNEGSKA (reference sequence). The CDR3 nucleotides are TGCAGTGCAGAACAATTCACAGATACGCAGTATTTT. Translated, it gives CSAEQFTDTQYF.

In regard to this clonotype: This may arise from a read error, as a much more abundant clone is one base away. V gene TRBV20-1 combines with J gene TRBJ2-2, with D perhaps given as TRBD1 or TRBD2 (5 bases each). Germline V gene data show CDR1 as DFQATT and CDR2 as SNEGSKA (reference sequence). The CDR3 consists of 15 residues. V dropped 1 base and J dropped 7 bases, with 16 bases sitting between them. The CDR3 spells CSARATGRGFGELFF. CDR3 DNA sequence: TGCAGTGCTAGAGCGACGGGGCGCGGTTTCGGGGAGCTGTTTTTT.

This clonotype has just a few counts. V usage is TRBV4-3 and J usage is TRBJ2-7; D perhaps matches TRBD2 (5 bases). The CDR3 loop spans 15 amino acids. The V gene lost 1 base and the J gene lost 0 bases, with 10 bases spanning the gap. Germline lookup yields CDR1 LGHNA and CDR2 YSLEER. The CDR3 DNA reads TGCGCCAGCAGCCAAGTGGAAGGGAGCTCCTACGAGCAGTACTTC. It codes for CASSQVEGSSYEQYF.

This clonotype occurred many times. The chain has TRBV7-9 and TRBJ2-3, with TRBD2 matching 14 bases. The V segment lost 5 bases and the J segment 4 bases; nucleotides outside the gene matches: 5. The CDR3 runs 16 residues. Germline V gene sequence: CDR1 SEHNR, CDR2 FQNEAQ (reference sequence). CDR3 sequence (DNA): TGTGCCAGCAGCGCCCTGACTAGCGGGGGGGCAGATACGCAGTATTTT. Protein product: CASSALTSGGADTQYF.

This clonotype has more than one count but fewer than ten. The chain has TRBV12-3 or TRBV12-4 and TRBJ1-1; 7 bases line up with TRBD1. The CDR3 loop spans 14 amino acids. The V and J ends lost 2 bases and 4 bases, in that order; junction bases with no gene match: 4. The DNA for the CDR3 is TGTGCCAGCAGTTTACAGACAGGGTTCACTGAAGCTTTCTTT. Encoded protein: CASSLQTGFTEAFF.

The chain uses TRBV19 and TRBJ2-1; perhaps TRBD2 as D (5 bases). With 5 bases removed from V and 10 bases from J, the gap between germline ends came to 9 bases. The length of the CDR3 is 11 residues. CDR1 is LNHDA and CDR2 is SQIVND in the germline V gene (reference sequence). The CDR3: CASSGWREQFF. CDR3 DNA: TGTGCCAGTAGTGGATGGAGGGAGCAGTTCTTC.

A few counts support this clonotype. The chain has TRBV5-4 and TRBJ1-6, with 7 bases that match TRBD1. After removal of 10 bases from V and 7 bases from J, the junction contained 8 bases not matched to a gene. This CDR3 has 13 residues. CDR1 and CDR2 (germline): SGHNT, YYREEE (reference sequence). The CDR3 reads CAWSRGANSPLHF. The CDR3 region has the DNA TGTGCCTGGTCCAGGGGGGCCAATTCACCCCTCCACTTT. Full variable domain (remainder filled in from reference TRBV5-4 and TRBJ1-6): ETGVTQSPTHLIKTRGQQVTLRCSSQSGHNTVSWYQQALGQGPQFIFQYYREEENGRGNFPPRFSGLQFPNYSSELNVNALELDDSALYLCAWSRGANSPLHFGNGTRLTVT.

This clonotype has ten or more counts. The chain employs TRBV14 and TRBJ2-7, with D possibly called TRBD1 or TRBD2 (5 bases each). This CDR3 contains 15 residues. The V end was cut by 4 bases, the J end by 5 bases, with 18 bases between. Per the germline V gene, CDR1 is SGHDN and CDR2 is FVKESK. Here the CDR3 reads CASSPTRGVSHEQYF. For the CDR3, the DNA is TGTGCCAGCAGCCCTACCCGAGGGGTTTCCCACGAGCAGTACTTC.

There are a few counts of this clonotype. The CDR3 DNA sequence: TGTGCCAGCAGTTACTACGGGACACGACACACCGGGGAGCTGTTTTTT. Encoded protein: CASSYYGTRHTGELFF. The chain joins TRBV12-3 or TRBV12-4 to TRBJ2-2; TRBD1 might be the D (6 bases). This CDR3 has 16 amino acids. The V end was cut by 4 bases, the J end by 3 bases, with 15 bases between.

This clonotype was counted a few times. The V call is TRBV7-9, the J call TRBJ1-1, with a possible D match to TRBD1 (5 bases). CDR1 SEHNR and CDR2 FQNEAQ come from the germline V gene (reference sequence). The V gene lost 5 bases and the J gene lost 4 bases, with 14 bases spanning the gap. The CDR3 totals 14 residues. The CDR3 sequence is CASSPVKGVTEAFF. DNA of the CDR3: TGTGCCAGCAGCCCGGTCAAAGGGGTCACTGAAGCTTTCTTT.

This clonotype appeared a few times. Possible read error: a much larger clone is one base away. J is TRBJ1-2 and V is TRBV2; 7 bases are a match to TRBD1. V shed 6 bases, J shed 6 bases, and the junction held 7 bases outside the gene matches. Germline V lookup: CDR1 SNHLY, CDR2 FYNNEI. This CDR3 region has 13 residues. The CDR3 region is CASSKDRDDGYTF. In DNA, the CDR3 is TGTGCCAGCAGCAAAGACAGGGACGATGGCTACACCTTC.

This clonotype occurred many times. The rearrangement joins TRBV9 to TRBJ1-5; D may be TRBD1 (5 bases). The CDR3 is 16 amino acids. Germline CDR1 SGDLS, CDR2 YYNGEE. V lost 0 bases, J lost 2 bases, and 12 bases lay in between. The CDR3 loop is CASSVEAGQGNQPQHF. CDR3 bases: TGTGCCAGCAGCGTAGAGGCAGGGCAAGGCAATCAGCCCCAGCATTTT.

This clonotype was counted between two and nine times. The chain recombines TRBV27 with TRBJ2-7, with TRBD1 matching 9 bases. The CDR3 contains 16 residues. V gave up 0 bases and J gave up 3 bases; unmatched junction bases: 6. Germline lookup yields CDR1 MNHEY and CDR2 SMNVEV (reference sequence). The CDR3 loop reads CASSLSMGTGIYEQYF. The CDR3 DNA sequence: TGTGCCAGCAGTTTATCAATGGGGACAGGGATCTACGAGCAGTACTTC.

This rearrangement joins TRBV4-2 to TRBJ1-1, with 9 positions matching TRBD1. Germline trimming cut 4 bases from V and 3 bases from J; bases unmatched to any gene: 12. CDR3 length: 17 amino acids. Germline CDR1 LGHNA, CDR2 YNFKEQ. CDR3 sequence reads: CASSPGTGRLYDTEAFF. CDR3 DNA sequence: TGTGCCAGCAGCCCAGGGACAGGGAGGTTGTACGACACTGAAGCTTTCTTT.

This clonotype has ten or more counts. V is TRBV6-1 and J is TRBJ2-3; 12 bases match TRBD2. The CDR3 has 15 residues. Germline V gene lookup returns CDR1 MNHNS and CDR2 SASEGT. V lost 6 bases, J lost 3 bases, and 4 bases stayed unmatched. The CDR3 here is CASSTGLAGTDTQYF. The DNA of the CDR3 is TGTGCCAGCAGCACTGGACTAGCGGGGACAGATACGCAGTATTTT.